A single TCR beta chain is shown here with its context. The antigen is not known. The second PCR ran roughly 7 to 12 cycles with a sample-barcoded 5' primer and J-beta primers. One entry per CDR3 protein results from TCRdb running MiXCR on the 5' RACE reads. Of roughly 800,000 distinct CDR3 sequences in the sample, about 48% were seen once. Per germline, CDR1 SQVTM and CDR2 ANQGSEA. V was pared by 4 bases and J by 8 bases, with 14 bases between. The CDR3 runs 12 residues. The data stem from a study of blood T cells in healthy people across ages. Study results and caveats: When one million T cells were used, diversity estimates were thought to be underestimates. A strong correlation was seen between TCR beta diversity and naive T cell percentage.

Sequences were obtained from blood. The receptor was derived from a man older than 75 in good health. The chain recombines TRBV29-1 with TRBJ1-2, with D hard to call. The CDR3 loop reads CSVGGAGYGYTF. For the CDR3, the DNA is TGCAGCGTTGGAGGTGCCGGGTACGGCTACACCTTC.